The entry below describes one T cell receptor (beta chain). The protocol was immunoSEQ multiplex PCR, while the TCRdb copy is restricted to in-frame clones and leaves out a portion. The sample yields hundreds of thousands of clones, 70% to 90% seen once. Treatment specified: roughly 18 received Ad26.COV2.S at low or high dose, single or two shots; 5 received placebo; per-sample allocation not given. Material that was analyzed had been drawn on day 63 after the first vaccine or placebo injection. An Ad26 vector carrying the Wuhan-strain SARS-CoV-2 spike served as the vaccine. Deletions cut 1 base from V and 1 base from J, with 16 bases between. In germline, CDR1 is SGHAT, CDR2 FQNNGV. This CDR3 has 17 residues. The sample is drawn from a study of Ad26.COV2.S vaccination and SARS-CoV-2 variants.

This rearrangement joins TRBV11-2 to TRBJ2-5, with D uncertain. The source of this sequence is a person between 18 and 59 years old who received the Ad26.COV2.S COVID-19 vaccine or a placebo. The sample here was peripheral blood, taken in a trial of Ad26.COV2.S vaccine versus placebo. The CDR3 DNA reads TGTGCCAGCAGCTTAGGATTAGGAGCTGTAGTCCAAGAGACCCAGTACTTC. Protein: CASSLGLGAVVQETQYF.